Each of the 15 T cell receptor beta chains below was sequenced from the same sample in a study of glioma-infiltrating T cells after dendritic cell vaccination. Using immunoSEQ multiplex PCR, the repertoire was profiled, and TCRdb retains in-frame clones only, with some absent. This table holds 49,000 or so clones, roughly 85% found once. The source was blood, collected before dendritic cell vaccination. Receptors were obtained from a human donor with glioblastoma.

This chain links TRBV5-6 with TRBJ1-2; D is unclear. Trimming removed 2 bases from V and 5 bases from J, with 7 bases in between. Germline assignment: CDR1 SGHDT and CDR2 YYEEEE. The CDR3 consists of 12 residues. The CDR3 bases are TGTGCCAGCAGCTTCATGAGTTATGGCTACACCTTC. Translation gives CASSFMSYGYTF.

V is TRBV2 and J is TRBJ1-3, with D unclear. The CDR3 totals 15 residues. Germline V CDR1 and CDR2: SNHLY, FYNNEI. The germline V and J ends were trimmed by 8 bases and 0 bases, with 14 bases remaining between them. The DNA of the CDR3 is TGTGCCAGCGGGCGCAGTGAACTCTCTGGAAACACCATATATTTT. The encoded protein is CASGRSELSGNTIYF.

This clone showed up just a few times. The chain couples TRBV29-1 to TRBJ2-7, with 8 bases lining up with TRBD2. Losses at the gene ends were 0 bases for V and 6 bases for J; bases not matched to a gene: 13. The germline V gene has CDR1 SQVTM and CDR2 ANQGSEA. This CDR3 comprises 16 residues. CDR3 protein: CSVEDTGGGGPVEQYF. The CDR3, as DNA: TGCAGCGTTGAAGATACCGGGGGGGGAGGACCTGTCGAGCAGTACTTC.

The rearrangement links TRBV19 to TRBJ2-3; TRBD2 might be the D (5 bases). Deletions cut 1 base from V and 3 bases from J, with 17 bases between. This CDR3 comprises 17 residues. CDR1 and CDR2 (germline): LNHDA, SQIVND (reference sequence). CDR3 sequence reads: CASSIAQGLAWTDTQYF. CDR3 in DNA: TGTGCCAGTAGTATAGCTCAAGGGCTAGCCTGGACAGATACGCAGTATTTT.

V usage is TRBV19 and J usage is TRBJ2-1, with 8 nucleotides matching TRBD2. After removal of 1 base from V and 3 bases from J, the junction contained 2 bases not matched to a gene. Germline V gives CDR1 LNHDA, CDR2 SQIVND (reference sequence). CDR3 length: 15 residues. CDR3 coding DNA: TGTGCCAGTAGTATAGGGAGCGGGAGCTACAATGAGCAGTTCTTC. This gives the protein CASSIGSGSYNEQFF.

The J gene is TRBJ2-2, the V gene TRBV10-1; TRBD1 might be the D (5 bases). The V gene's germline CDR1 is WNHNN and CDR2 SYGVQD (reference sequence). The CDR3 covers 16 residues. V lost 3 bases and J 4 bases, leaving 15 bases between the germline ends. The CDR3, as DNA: TGCGCCAGCAGTGACCCCGACAGCATATCCACCGGGGAGCTGTTTTTT. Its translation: CASSDPDSISTGELFF.

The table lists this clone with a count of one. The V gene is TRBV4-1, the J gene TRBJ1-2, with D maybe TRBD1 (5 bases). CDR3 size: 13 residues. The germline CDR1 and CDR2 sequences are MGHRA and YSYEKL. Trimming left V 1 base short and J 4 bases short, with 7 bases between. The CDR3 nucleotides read TGCGCCAGCAGCCAAGGGCAGGGCTATGGCTACACCTTC. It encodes CASSQGQGYGYTF.

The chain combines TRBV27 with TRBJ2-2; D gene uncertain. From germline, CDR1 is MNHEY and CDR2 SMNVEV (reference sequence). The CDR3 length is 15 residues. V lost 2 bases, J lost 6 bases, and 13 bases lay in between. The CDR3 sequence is CASSLRFLGPGELFF. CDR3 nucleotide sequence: TGTGCCAGCAGTTTAAGGTTCCTAGGTCCCGGGGAGCTGTTTTTT.

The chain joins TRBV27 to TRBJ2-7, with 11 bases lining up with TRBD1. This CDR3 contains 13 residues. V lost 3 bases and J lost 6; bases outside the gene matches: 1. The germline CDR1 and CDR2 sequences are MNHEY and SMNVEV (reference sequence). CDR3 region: CASSFGTGGEQYF. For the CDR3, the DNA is TGTGCCAGCAGTTTTGGGACAGGGGGCGAGCAGTACTTC.

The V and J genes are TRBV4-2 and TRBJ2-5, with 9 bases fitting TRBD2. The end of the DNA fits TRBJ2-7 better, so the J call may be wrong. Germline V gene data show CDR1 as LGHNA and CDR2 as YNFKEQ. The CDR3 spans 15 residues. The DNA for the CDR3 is TGTGCCAGCAGCCAACAACTAGCGGGCACCTACGAGCAGTACTTC. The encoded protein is CASSQQLAGTYEQYF.

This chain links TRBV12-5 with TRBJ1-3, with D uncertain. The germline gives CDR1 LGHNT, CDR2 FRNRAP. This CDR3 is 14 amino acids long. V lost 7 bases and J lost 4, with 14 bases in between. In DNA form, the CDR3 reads TGTGCTAGTGCCTTAGGAGGAGGGGGAAACACCATATATTTT. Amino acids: CASALGGGGNTIYF.

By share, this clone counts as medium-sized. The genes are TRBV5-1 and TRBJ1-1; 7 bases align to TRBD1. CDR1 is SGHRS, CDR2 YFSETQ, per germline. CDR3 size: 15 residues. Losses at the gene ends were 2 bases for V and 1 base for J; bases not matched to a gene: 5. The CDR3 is CASSLSGQRNTEAFF. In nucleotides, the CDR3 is TGCGCCAGCAGCTTATCGGGACAGCGGAACACTGAAGCTTTCTTT.

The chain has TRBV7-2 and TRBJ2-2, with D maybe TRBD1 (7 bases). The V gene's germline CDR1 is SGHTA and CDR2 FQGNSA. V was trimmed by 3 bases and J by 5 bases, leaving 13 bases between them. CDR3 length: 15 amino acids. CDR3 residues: CASSLRAGGTGELFF. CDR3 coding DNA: TGTGCCAGCAGCTTGAGGGCAGGGGGGACCGGGGAGCTGTTTTTT. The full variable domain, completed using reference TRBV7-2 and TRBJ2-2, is GAGVSQSPSNKVTEKGKDVELRCDPISGHTALYWYRQSLGQGLEFLIYFQGNSAPDKSGLPSDRFSAERTGGSVSTLTIQRTQQEDSAVYLCASSLRAGGTGELFFGEGSRLTVL.

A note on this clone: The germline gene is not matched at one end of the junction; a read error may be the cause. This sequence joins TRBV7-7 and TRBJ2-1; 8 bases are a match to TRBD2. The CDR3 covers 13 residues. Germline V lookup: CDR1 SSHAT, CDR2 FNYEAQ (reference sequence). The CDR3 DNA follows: TGTGCTAGCAGCTTATCCCTAGCGGGCGAGCAGTTCTTC. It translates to CASSLSLAGEQFF.

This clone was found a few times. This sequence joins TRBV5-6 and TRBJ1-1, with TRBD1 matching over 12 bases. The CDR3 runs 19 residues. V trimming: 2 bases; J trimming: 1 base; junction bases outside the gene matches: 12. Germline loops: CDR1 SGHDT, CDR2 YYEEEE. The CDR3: CASSLGTGGAIWGNTEAFF. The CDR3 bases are TGTGCCAGCAGCTTAGGGACAGGGGGCGCGATTTGGGGGAACACTGAAGCTTTCTTT. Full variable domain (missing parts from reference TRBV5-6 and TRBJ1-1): DAGVTQSPTHLIKTRGQQVTLRCSPKSGHDTVSWYQQALGQGPQFIFQYYEEEERQRGNFPDRFSGHQFPNYSSELNVNALLLGDSALYLCASSLGTGGAIWGNTEAFFGQGTRLTVV.